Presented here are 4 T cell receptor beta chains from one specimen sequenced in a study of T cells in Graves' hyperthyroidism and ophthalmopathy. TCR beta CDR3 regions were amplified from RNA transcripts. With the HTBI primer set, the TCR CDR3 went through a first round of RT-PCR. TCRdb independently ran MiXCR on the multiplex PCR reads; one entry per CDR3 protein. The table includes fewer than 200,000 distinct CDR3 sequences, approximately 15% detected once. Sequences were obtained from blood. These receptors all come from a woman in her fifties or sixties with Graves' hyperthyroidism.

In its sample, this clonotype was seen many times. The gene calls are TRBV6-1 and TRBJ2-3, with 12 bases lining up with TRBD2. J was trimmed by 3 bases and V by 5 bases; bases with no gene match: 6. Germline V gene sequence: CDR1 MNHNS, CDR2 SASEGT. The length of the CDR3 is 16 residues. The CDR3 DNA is TGTGCCAGCAGTCTAGCGGGGGGGCTGTTGACAGATACGCAGTATTTT. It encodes CASSLAGGLLTDTQYF.

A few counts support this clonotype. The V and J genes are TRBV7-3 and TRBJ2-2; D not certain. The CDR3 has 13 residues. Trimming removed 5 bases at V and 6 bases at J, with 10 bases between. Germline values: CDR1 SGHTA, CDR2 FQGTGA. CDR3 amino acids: CASSPTNAGELFF. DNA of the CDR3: TGTGCCAGCAGCCCCACAAACGCCGGGGAGCTGTTTTTT. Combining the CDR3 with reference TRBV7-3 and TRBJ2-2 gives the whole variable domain GAGVSQTPSNKVTEKGKYVELRCDPISGHTALYWYRQSLGQGPEFLIYFQGTGAADDSGLPNDRFFAVRPEGSVSTLKIQRTERGDSAVYLCASSPTNAGELFFGEGSRLTVL.

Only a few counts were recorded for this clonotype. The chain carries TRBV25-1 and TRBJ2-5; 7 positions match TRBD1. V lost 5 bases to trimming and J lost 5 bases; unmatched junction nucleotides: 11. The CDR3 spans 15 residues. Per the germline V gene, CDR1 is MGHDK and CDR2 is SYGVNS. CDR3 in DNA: TGTGCCAGCAGTTCACGGACAGGCCCCCAGGAGACCCAGTACTTC. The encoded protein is CASSSRTGPQETQYF.

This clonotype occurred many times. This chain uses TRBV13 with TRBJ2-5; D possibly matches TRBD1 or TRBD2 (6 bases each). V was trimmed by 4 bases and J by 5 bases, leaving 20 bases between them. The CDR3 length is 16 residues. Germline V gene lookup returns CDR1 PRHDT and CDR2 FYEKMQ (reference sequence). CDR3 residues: CASSSTSGGIRETQYF. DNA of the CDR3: TGTGCCAGCAGCTCGACCTCCGGGGGCATAAGGGAGACCCAGTACTTC.